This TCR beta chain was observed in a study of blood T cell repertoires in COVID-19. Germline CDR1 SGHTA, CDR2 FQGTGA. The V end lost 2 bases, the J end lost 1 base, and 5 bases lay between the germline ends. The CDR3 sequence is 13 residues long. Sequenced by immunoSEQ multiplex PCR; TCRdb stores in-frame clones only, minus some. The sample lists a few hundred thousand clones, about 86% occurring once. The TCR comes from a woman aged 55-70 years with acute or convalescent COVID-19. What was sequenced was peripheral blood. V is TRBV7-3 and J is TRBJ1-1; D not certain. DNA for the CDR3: TGTGCCAGCAGCTTAGGCAGGAACACTGAAGCTTTCTTT. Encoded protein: CASSLGRNTEAFF.